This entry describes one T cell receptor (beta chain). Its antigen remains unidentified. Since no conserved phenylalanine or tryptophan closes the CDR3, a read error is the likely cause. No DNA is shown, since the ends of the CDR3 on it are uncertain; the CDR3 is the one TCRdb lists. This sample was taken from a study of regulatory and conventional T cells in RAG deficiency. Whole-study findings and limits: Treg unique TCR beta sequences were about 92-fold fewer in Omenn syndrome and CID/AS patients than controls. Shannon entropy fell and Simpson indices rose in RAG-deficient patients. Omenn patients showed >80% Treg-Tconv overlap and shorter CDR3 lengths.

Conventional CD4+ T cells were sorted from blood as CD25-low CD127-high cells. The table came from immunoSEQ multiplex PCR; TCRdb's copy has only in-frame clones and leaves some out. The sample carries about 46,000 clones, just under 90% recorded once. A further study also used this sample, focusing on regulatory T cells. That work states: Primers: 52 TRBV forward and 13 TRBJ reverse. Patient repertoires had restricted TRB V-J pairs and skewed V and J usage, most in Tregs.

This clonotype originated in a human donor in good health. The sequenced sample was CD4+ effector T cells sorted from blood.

This CDR3 reads CATSRDKGTFLNYGYIL. The chain combines TRBV15 with TRBJ1-2. Including both end residues, the CDR3 is 17 amino acids long. In germline, CDR1 is LNHNV, CDR2 YYDKDF (reference sequence).